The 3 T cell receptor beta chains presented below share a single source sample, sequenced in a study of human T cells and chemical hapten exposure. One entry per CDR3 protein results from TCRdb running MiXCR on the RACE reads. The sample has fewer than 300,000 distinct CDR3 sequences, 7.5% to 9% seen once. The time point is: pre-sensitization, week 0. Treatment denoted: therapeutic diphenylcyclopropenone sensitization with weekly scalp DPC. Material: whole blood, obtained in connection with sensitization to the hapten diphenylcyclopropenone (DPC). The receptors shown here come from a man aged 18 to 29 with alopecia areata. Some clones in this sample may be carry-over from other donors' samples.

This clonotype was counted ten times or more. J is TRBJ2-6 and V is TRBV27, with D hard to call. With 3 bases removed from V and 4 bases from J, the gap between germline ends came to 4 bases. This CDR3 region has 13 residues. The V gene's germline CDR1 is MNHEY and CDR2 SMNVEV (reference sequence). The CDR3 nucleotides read TGTGCCAGCAGTTTTGACGGGGCCAACGTCCTGACTTTC. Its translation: CASSFDGANVLTF.

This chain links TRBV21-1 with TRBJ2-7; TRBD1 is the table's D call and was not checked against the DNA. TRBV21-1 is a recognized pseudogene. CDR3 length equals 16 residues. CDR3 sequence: CASSKGTGSASYEQYV. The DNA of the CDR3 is TGTGCCAGCAGCAAAGGGACAGGGTCCGCTTCCTACGAGCAGTACGTC.

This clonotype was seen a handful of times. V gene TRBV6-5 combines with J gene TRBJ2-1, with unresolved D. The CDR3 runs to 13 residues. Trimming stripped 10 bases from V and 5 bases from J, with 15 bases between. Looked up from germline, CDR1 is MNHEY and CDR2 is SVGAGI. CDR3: CATQTGLHNEQFF. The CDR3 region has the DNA TGTGCCACCCAGACGGGCCTTCACAATGAGCAGTTCTTC.